This T cell receptor (beta chain) was observed in a study of cytomegalovirus exposure and HLA in healthy donors. Trimming at V came to 2 bases and at J to 4 bases, leaving 1 base not matched to a gene. The CDR3 sequence is 14 residues long. Per the germline V gene, CDR1 is SGHKS and CDR2 is YYEKEE (reference sequence). Produced via immunoSEQ multiplex PCR; TCRdb's table is partial and in-frame only. The data contain about 68,000 clones, around 97% of them singletons. The material sequenced was PBMCs. The clonotype originates from a man between 18 and 29 years old in good health and CMV-seronegative. The chain has TRBV5-5 and TRBJ2-2; 8 bases match TRBD1. CDR3 in DNA: TGTGCCAGCAGCTTCACAGGGGGCACCGGGGAGCTGTTTTTT. The encoded protein is CASSFTGGTGELFF.